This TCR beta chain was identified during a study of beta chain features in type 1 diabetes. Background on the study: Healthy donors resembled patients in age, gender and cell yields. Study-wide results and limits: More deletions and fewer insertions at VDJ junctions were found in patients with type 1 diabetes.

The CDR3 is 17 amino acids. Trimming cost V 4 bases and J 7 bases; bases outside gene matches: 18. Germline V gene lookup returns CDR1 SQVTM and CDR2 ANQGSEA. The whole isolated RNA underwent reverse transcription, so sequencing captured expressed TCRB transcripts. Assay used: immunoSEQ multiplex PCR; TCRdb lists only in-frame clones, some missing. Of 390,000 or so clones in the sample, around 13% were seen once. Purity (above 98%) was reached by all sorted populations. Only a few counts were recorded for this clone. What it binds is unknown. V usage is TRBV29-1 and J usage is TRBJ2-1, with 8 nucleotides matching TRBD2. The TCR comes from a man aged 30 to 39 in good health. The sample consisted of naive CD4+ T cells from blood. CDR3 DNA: TGCAGCGTTGCCTTTCTAGCGGGTACTTTCTTTTTAAATGAGCAGTTCTTC. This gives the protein CSVAFLAGTFFLNEQFF.